A single sample gave rise to the 25 T cell receptor beta chains below, sequenced in a study of blood T cell repertoires in COVID-19. Method: immunoSEQ multiplex PCR; TCRdb's copy keeps in-frame clones and lacks some. Here the sample spans over 150,000 clones, 87% being singletons. The sequenced sample was PBMCs or T cells enriched from blood (not recorded which). The source of these receptors is a young woman who had recovered from COVID-19.

The chain carries TRBV15 and TRBJ2-2; 12 bases are shared with TRBD1. With 5 bases clipped from V and 4 bases from J, the junction kept 11 bases outside the gene matches. This CDR3 region has 18 residues. Germline V gene data show CDR1 as LNHNV and CDR2 as YYDKDF (reference sequence). CDR3 region: CATSQGTGGAGFTGELFF. CDR3 nucleotide sequence: TGTGCCACCAGCCAAGGGACAGGGGGCGCGGGGTTCACCGGGGAGCTGTTTTTT. The full variable domain, with the rest looked up from reference TRBV15 and TRBJ2-2, is DAMVIQNPRYQVTQFGKPVTLSCSQTLNHNVMYWYQQKSSQAPKLLFHYYDKDFNNEADTPDNFQSRRPNTSFCFLDIRSPGLGDTAMYLCATSQGTGGAGFTGELFFGEGSRLTVL.

The chain links TRBV6-1 to TRBJ1-3, with TRBD1 matching over 10 bases. CDR3 size: 18 residues. Trimming cost V 0 bases and J 4 bases; bases outside gene matches: 9. The germline CDR1 and CDR2 sequences are MNHNS and SASEGT. The CDR3 is CASSEARRQGAVGNTIYF. In nucleotides, the CDR3 is TGTGCCAGCAGTGAAGCACGTAGACAGGGGGCGGTGGGAAACACCATATATTTT.

This sequence joins TRBV12-5 and TRBJ1-2; a weak D match, TRBD1 (5 bases). The CDR3 sequence is 13 residues long. Germline CDR1 and CDR2: LGHNT and FRNRAP. Trimming shortened V by 7 bases and J by 3 bases, and 12 bases separated the two germline ends. CDR3 coding DNA: TGTGCTAGTGCCTCCGGGACTGACTATGGCTACACCTTC. Its protein product is CASASGTDYGYTF.

The chain carries TRBV6-5 and TRBJ2-3; 8 nucleotides match TRBD1. The CDR3 runs to 14 residues. The junction had 10 bases not matched to a gene; V was cut back by 10 bases and J by 4 bases. Germline assignment: CDR1 MNHEY and CDR2 SVGAGI. CDR3 in DNA: TGTGCCACCTTCCGAGGACAGGGACCAGATACGCAGTATTTT. Encoded protein: CATFRGQGPDTQYF.

This chain joins TRBV27 and TRBJ2-1, with TRBD1 identical over 9 bases. Germline CDR1 reads MNHEY; CDR2 reads SMNVEV (reference sequence). This CDR3 has 14 amino acids. V lost 4 bases and J lost 9; bases outside the gene matches: 7. The CDR3 nucleotides are TGTGCCAGCAGTTCCGGGACAGGGAATACTGAGCAGTTCTTC. Translation: CASSSGTGNTEQFF.

The CDR3 sequence: CASTTGGNRMNTEAFF. CDR3 bases: TGTGCCAGCACCACCGGAGGAAACCGAATGAACACTGAAGCTTTCTTT. This chain connects TRBV5-4 to TRBJ1-1; D uncertain. The CDR3 spans 16 residues. V lost 6 bases and J 0 bases, leaving 18 bases between the germline ends. Per germline, CDR1 SGHNT and CDR2 YYREEE (reference sequence).

This chain connects TRBV15 to TRBJ2-1; 8 bases line up with TRBD2. The CDR3 has 15 amino acids. CDR1 is LNHNV and CDR2 is YYDKDF in the germline V gene (reference sequence). V gave up 8 bases and J gave up 4 bases; unmatched junction bases: 10. In DNA, the CDR3 is TGTGCCACCTCCCGGTTAGCGGGGATTTACAATGAGCAGTTCTTC. As protein: CATSRLAGIYNEQFF. Based on the CDR3 plus reference TRBV15 and TRBJ2-1, the full variable domain is DAMVIQNPRYQVTQFGKPVTLSCSQTLNHNVMYWYQQKSSQAPKLLFHYYDKDFNNEADTPDNFQSRRPNTSFCFLDIRSPGLGDTAMYLCATSRLAGIYNEQFFGPGTRLTVL.

This clone was detected only once. J is TRBJ2-1 and V is TRBV7-2; D is perhaps TRBD1 (6 bases). Germline lookup yields CDR1 SGHTA and CDR2 FQGNSA. The CDR3 runs to 16 residues. Trimming pared 3 bases from V and 7 bases from J, leaving 19 bases between. The CDR3 coding sequence is TGTGCCAGCAGCTTCGGCACTCGACAGGATGGAAATGAGCAGTTCTTC. It translates to CASSFGTRQDGNEQFF.

The rearrangement joins TRBV12-3 or TRBV12-4 to TRBJ1-3; D unclear. The CDR3 is 13 residues long. Trimming left V 1 base short and J 4 bases short, with 5 bases between. Written as DNA, the CDR3 is TGTGCCAGCAGTTTAGAGGAGGGAAACACCATATATTTT. It is translated as CASSLEEGNTIYF.

The chain joins TRBV7-9 to TRBJ2-5; perhaps TRBD2 as D (6 bases). CDR1 and CDR2 (germline): SEHNR, FQNEAQ (reference sequence). V was shortened by 1 base and J by 5 bases, with 17 bases between the two germline ends. The CDR3 sequence is 16 residues long. Here the CDR3 reads CASSLGRGPKGETQYF. CDR3 bases: TGTGCCAGCAGCTTAGGGCGGGGCCCGAAAGGGGAGACCCAGTACTTC. Full variable domain (remainder filled in from reference TRBV7-9 and TRBJ2-5): DTGVSQNPRHKITKRGQNVTFRCDPISEHNRLYWYRQTLGQGPEFLTYFQNEAQLEKSRLLSDRFSAERPKGSFSTLEIQRTEQGDSAMYLCASSLGRGPKGETQYFGPGTRLLVL.

The gene calls are TRBV5-1 and TRBJ2-3, with 11 bases aligning to TRBD2. This CDR3 comprises 14 residues. The germline V gene has CDR1 SGHRS and CDR2 YFSETQ. With 5 bases clipped from V and 5 bases from J, the junction kept 4 bases outside the gene matches. CDR3 residues: CASRLAGGRDTQYF. CDR3 sequence (DNA): TGCGCCAGCAGGTTAGCGGGGGGGCGAGATACGCAGTATTTT.

This clone was counted a few times. The chain is built from TRBV28 and TRBJ1-2; 7 bases are shared with TRBD1. CDR1 and CDR2 from the germline V gene are MDHEN and SYDVKM. J gave up 4 bases and V 6 bases, and 5 bases lay outside the gene matches. The CDR3 covers 13 residues. CDR3 sequence reads: CASSPGGPYGYTF. The CDR3 DNA reads as TGTGCCAGCAGCCCAGGGGGTCCCTATGGCTACACCTTC.

The chain combines TRBV3-1 (or the pseudogene TRBV3-2) with TRBJ2-6; D gene unclear. Looked up from germline, CDR1 is LGHDT and CDR2 is YNNKEL (reference sequence). Trimming removed 1 base from V and 4 bases from J, with 11 bases in between. This CDR3 is built from 16 residues. As DNA, the CDR3 is TGTGCCAGCAGCCAAGGCCCCAGATCCGGGGCCAACGTCCTGACTTTC. It is translated as CASSQGPRSGANVLTF.

This clone turned up a few times. V is TRBV7-2 and J is TRBJ2-3; maybe TRBD2 (5 bases). The CDR3 length is 15 residues. V was trimmed by 1 base and J by 2 bases, leaving 10 bases between them. Per germline, CDR1 SGHTA and CDR2 FQGNSA. CDR3: CASSLETTNTDTQYF. Written as DNA, the CDR3 is TGTGCCAGCAGCTTAGAGACTACCAACACAGATACGCAGTATTTT. The variable domain in full, completed from reference TRBV7-2 and TRBJ2-3, reads GAGVSQSPSNKVTEKGKDVELRCDPISGHTALYWYRQSLGQGLEFLIYFQGNSAPDKSGLPSDRFSAERTGGSVSTLTIQRTQQEDSAVYLCASSLETTNTDTQYFGPGTRLTVL.

This chain uses TRBV4-2 with TRBJ2-1; maybe TRBD2 (6 bases). The CDR3 contains 16 residues. V was trimmed by 0 bases and J by 0 bases, leaving 9 bases between them. The germline CDR1 and CDR2 sequences are LGHNA and YNFKEQ. This CDR3 is CASSQEGGSSYNEQFF. CDR3 nucleotides: TGTGCCAGCAGCCAAGAAGGAGGGAGCTCCTACAATGAGCAGTTCTTC.

V is TRBV5-1 and J is TRBJ2-2; 7 nucleotides agree with TRBD2. J lost 1 base, V lost 4 bases, and 10 bases had no gene match. In germline, CDR1 is SGHRS, CDR2 YFSETQ. The CDR3 consists of 17 residues. In DNA form, the CDR3 reads TGCGCCAGCAGCGCTGGCCCCGGACTAGGGAACACCGGGGAGCTGTTTTTT. It encodes CASSAGPGLGNTGELFF.

This chain uses TRBV7-8 with TRBJ1-2; D uncertain. Germline V CDR1 and CDR2: SGHVS, FQNEAQ. The germline V and J ends were trimmed by 1 base and 8 bases, with 8 bases remaining between them. The CDR3 loop spans 12 amino acids. CDR3 DNA: TGTGCCAGCAGCTTAGGGGAGAGCGGCTACACCTTC. Amino acids: CASSLGESGYTF.

The gene calls are TRBV19 and TRBJ1-5; TRBD1 matches 10 bases. The CDR3 has 14 amino acids. V shed 5 bases and J 6 bases; nucleotides not matched to a gene: 4. Germline V gives CDR1 LNHDA, CDR2 SQIVND (reference sequence). The CDR3 spells CASSGRTGGQPQHF. CDR3 coding DNA: TGTGCCAGTAGTGGGAGGACAGGGGGTCAGCCCCAGCATTTT.

The V call is TRBV30, the J call TRBJ2-1, with a possible D match to TRBD2 (7 bases). From germline, CDR1 is GTSNPN and CDR2 SVGIG (reference sequence). The ends were cut back, 0 bases at V and 8 bases at J, with 14 bases in the middle. This CDR3 spans 14 amino acids. The chain's CDR3 is CAWSVGGRAHEQFF. The CDR3 nucleotides read TGTGCCTGGAGTGTAGGGGGGAGGGCCCATGAGCAGTTCTTC.

This chain's CDR3 is CASSLELAGVRPGSEQFF. Written as DNA, the CDR3 is TGCGCCAGCAGCTTGGAGCTAGCGGGGGTGCGCCCAGGAAGCGAGCAGTTCTTC. The chain has TRBV5-1 and TRBJ2-1, with TRBD2 matching over 10 bases. Per the germline V gene, CDR1 is SGHRS and CDR2 is YFSETQ. The trim removed 0 bases at V and 10 bases at J, leaving 16 bases unmatched. The CDR3 contains 18 residues.

The V gene is TRBV19, the J gene TRBJ1-3, with a tentative D call TRBD1 (5 bases). CDR1 and CDR2 (germline): LNHDA, SQIVND (reference sequence). The ends were cut back, 5 bases at V and 0 bases at J, with 11 bases in the middle. The CDR3 is 15 residues long. As DNA, the CDR3 is TGTGCCAGTAGTTCTCAGGGCTACTCTGGAAACACCATATATTTT. It codes for CASSSQGYSGNTIYF.

The chain recombines TRBV7-9 with TRBJ2-5; 7 nucleotides align to TRBD1. This CDR3 spans 14 amino acids. After removal of 6 bases from V and 2 bases from J, the junction contained 6 bases not matched to a gene. CDR1 is SEHNR, CDR2 FQNEAQ, per germline (reference sequence). CDR3: CASSRPGQQETQYF. The CDR3 bases are TGTGCCAGCAGTCGTCCGGGACAGCAAGAGACCCAGTACTTC. Using reference TRBV7-9 and TRBJ2-5 for the parts outside the CDR3, the full variable domain is DTGVSQNPRHKITKRGQNVTFRCDPISEHNRLYWYRQTLGQGPEFLTYFQNEAQLEKSRLLSDRFSAERPKGSFSTLEIQRTEQGDSAMYLCASSRPGQQETQYFGPGTRLLVL.

The V gene is TRBV2, the J gene TRBJ1-6, with 7 bases identical to TRBD1. The germline V gene has CDR1 SNHLY and CDR2 FYNNEI. Trimming at V came to 6 bases and at J to 10 bases, leaving 12 bases not matched to a gene. CDR3 length: 15 amino acids. The CDR3 reads CASRRDSVNSSPLHF. Here the CDR3 DNA reads TGTGCCAGCAGGAGGGACAGTGTGAACTCGTCACCCCTCCACTTT.

The chain uses TRBV25-1 and TRBJ1-1; 9 bases line up with TRBD1. V lost 6 bases and J lost 3; bases outside the gene matches: 5. Germline assignment: CDR1 MGHDK and CDR2 SYGVNS. This CDR3 contains 14 residues. The CDR3 region has the DNA TGTGCCAGCAGGGGACAGGGACGGGACACTGAAGCTTTCTTT. This gives the protein CASRGQGRDTEAFF.

As DNA, the CDR3 is TGTGCCAGCAGCGCCTACGCTAGCGGATCCTACGAGCAGTACTTC. Amino acid sequence: CASSAYASGSYEQYF. The chain has TRBV7-2 and TRBJ2-7, with 7 bases that match TRBD2. The V segment lost 5 bases and the J segment 1 base; nucleotides outside the gene matches: 8. CDR3 length equals 15 residues. Germline CDR1 is SGHTA and CDR2 is FQGNSA.